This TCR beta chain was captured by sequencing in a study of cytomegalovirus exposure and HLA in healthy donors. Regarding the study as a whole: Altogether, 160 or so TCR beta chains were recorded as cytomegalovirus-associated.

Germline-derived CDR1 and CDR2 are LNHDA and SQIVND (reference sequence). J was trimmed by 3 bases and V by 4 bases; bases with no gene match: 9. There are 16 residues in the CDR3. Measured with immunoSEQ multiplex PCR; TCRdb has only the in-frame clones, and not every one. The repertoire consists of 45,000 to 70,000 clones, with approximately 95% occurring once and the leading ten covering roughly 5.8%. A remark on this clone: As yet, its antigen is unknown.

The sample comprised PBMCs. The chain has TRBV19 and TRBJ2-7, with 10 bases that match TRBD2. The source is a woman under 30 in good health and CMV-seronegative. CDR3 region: CASSTSTSGDRYEQYF. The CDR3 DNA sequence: TGTGCCAGTAGTACCTCAACTAGCGGGGATCGCTACGAGCAGTACTTC.